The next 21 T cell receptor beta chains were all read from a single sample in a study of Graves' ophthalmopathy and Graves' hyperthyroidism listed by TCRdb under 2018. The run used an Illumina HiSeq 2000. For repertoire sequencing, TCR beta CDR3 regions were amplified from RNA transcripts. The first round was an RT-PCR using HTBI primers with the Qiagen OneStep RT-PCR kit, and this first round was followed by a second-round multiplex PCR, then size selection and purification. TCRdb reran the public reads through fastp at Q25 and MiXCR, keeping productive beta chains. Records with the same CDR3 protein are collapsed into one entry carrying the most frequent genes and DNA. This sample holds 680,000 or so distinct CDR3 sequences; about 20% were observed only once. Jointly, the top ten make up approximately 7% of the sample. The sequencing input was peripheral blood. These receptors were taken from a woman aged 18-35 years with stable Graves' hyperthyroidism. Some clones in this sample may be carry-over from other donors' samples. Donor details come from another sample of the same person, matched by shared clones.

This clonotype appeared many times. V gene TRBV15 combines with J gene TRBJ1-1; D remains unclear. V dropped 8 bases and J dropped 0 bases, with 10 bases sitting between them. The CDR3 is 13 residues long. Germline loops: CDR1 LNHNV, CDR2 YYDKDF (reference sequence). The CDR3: CATWNSLNTEAFF. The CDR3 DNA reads TGTGCCACCTGGAATAGTTTGAACACTGAAGCTTTCTTT.

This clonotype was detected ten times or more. For the CDR3, the DNA is TGCAGCGTCGGCGGCAGGTTTGCACCAGCGGAAGCTTTCTTT. It encodes CSVGGRFAPAEAFF. V and J are TRBV29-1 and TRBJ1-1; no reliable D call. The CDR3 is made up of 14 amino acids. The germline V gene encodes CDR1 SQVTM and CDR2 ANQGSEA. V was clipped by 6 bases and J by 8 bases, with 22 bases between them.

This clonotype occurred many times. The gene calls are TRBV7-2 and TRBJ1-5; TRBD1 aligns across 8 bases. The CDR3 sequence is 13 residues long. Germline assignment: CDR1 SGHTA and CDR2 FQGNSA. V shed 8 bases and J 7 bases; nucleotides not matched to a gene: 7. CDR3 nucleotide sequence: TGTGCCAGCGGCGACAGGGGCGGGCAGCCCCAGCATTTT. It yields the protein CASGDRGGQPQHF.

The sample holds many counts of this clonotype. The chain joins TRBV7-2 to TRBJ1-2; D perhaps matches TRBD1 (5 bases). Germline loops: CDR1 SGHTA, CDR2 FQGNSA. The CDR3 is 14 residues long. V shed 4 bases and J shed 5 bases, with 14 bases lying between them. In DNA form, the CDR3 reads TGTGCCAGCAGCTCTGTCAGGGTCACTTATGGCTACACCTTC. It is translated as CASSSVRVTYGYTF.

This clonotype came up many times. The DNA for the CDR3 is TGTGCCAGCAGTTACTCATCCGGGCCCGGGGAGCTGTTTTTT. It yields the protein CASSYSSGPGELFF. This chain links TRBV6-2 or TRBV6-3 with TRBJ2-2; D is ambiguous. Trimming stripped 0 bases from V and 6 bases from J, with 8 bases between. Germline values: CDR1 MNHEY, CDR2 SVGEGT. The CDR3 has 14 amino acids.

CDR3 region: CAISESIGVSGYTF. Here the CDR3 DNA reads TGTGCCATCAGTGAGTCAATTGGCGTGAGCGGCTACACCTTC. The V and J genes are TRBV10-3 and TRBJ1-2, with D uncertain. This CDR3 contains 14 residues. Trimming left V 0 bases short and J 8 bases short, with 13 bases between. In germline, CDR1 is ENHRY, CDR2 SYGVKD.

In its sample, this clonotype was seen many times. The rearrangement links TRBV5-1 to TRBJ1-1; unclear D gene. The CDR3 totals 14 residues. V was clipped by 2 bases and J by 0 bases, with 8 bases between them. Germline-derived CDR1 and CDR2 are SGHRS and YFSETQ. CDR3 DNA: TGCGCCAGCAGCTTAAACCTATTGAACACTGAAGCTTTCTTT. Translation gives CASSLNLLNTEAFF. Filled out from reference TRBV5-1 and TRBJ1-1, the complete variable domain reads KAGVTQTPRYLIKTRGQQVTLSCSPISGHRSVSWYQQTPGQGLQFLFEYFSETQRNKGNFPGRFSGRQFSNSRSEMNVSTLELGDSALYLCASSLNLLNTEAFFGQGTRLTVV.

CDR3 in amino acids: CASSYNIETEAFF. CDR3 coding DNA: TGTGCCAGCAGCTATAATATAGAGACTGAAGCTTTCTTT. This chain links TRBV7-2 with TRBJ1-1, with D unresolved. V lost 4 bases to trimming and J lost 5 bases, with 11 bases between them. The germline gives CDR1 SGHTA, CDR2 FQGNSA. CDR3 length: 13 residues.

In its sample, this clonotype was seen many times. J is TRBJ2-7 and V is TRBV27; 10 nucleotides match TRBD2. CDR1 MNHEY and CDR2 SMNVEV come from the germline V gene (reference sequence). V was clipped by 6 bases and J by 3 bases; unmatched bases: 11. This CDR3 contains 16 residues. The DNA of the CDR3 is TGTGCCAGCAGCCGAGAGGCCGGGACTAGCGACTACGAGCAGTACTTC. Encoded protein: CASSREAGTSDYEQYF.

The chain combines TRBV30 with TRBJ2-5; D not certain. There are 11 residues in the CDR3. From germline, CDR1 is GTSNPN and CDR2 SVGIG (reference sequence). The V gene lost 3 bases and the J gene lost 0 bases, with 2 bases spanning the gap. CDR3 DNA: TGTGCCTGGAGGGACCAAGAGACCCAGTACTTC. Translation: CAWRDQETQYF.

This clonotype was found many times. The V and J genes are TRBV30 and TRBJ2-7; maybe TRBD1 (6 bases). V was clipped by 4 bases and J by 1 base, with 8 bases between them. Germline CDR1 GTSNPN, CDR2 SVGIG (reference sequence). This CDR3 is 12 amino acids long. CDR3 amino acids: CAWTGVSYEQYF. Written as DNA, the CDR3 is TGTGCCTGGACAGGGGTATCCTACGAGCAGTACTTC.

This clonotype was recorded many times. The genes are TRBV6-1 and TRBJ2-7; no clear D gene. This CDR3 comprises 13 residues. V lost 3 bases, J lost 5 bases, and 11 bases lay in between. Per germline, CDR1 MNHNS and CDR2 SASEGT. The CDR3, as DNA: TGTGCCAGCAGTGATCTCAGTTGGGACGAGCAGTACTTC. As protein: CASSDLSWDEQYF.

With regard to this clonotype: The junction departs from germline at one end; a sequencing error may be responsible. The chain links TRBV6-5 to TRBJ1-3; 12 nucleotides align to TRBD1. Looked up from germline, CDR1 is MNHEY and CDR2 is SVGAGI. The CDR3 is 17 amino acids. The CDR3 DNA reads TGTGCCAACAGTTACCCAGGGGACAGGGGGCCTGGAAACACCATATATTTT. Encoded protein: CANSYPGDRGPGNTIYF.

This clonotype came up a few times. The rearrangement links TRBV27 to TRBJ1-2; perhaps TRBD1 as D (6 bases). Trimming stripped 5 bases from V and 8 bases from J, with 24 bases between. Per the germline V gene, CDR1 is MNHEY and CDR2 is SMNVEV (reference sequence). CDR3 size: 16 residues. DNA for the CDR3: TGTGCCAGCAGTCCCGGGGGGGCAGCCGCGATACCCGGCTACACCTTC. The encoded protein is CASSPGGAAAIPGYTF.

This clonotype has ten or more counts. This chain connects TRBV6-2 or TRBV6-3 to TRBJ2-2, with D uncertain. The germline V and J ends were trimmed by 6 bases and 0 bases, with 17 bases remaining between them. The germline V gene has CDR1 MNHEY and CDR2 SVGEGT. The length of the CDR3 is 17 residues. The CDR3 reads CASSPLGWAANTGELFF. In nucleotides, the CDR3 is TGTGCCAGCAGCCCTTTAGGTTGGGCGGCGAACACCGGGGAGCTGTTTTTT.

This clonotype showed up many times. CDR3 coding DNA: TGTGCCAGCAGTTACGAGCGGGAGGTCAAAGAGACCCAGTACTTC. Amino acid sequence: CASSYEREVKETQYF. This chain connects TRBV12-3 or TRBV12-4 to TRBJ2-5; 9 bases fit TRBD2. J lost 3 bases, V lost 4 bases, and 6 bases had no gene match. The CDR3 is 15 residues long.

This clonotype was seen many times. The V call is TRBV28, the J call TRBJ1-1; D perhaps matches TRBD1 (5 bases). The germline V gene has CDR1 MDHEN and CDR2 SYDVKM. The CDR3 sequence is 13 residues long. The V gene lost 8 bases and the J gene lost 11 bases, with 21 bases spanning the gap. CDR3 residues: CASGAGTDSRAFF. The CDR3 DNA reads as TGTGCCAGCGGTGCCGGGACGGACTCTCGGGCTTTCTTT.

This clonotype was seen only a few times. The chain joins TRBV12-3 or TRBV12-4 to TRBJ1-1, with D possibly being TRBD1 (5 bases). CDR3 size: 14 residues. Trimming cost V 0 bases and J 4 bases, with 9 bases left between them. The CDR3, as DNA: TGTGCCAGCAGTTTAGCGGCAGGGTCCACTGAAGCTTTCTTT. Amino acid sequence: CASSLAAGSTEAFF.

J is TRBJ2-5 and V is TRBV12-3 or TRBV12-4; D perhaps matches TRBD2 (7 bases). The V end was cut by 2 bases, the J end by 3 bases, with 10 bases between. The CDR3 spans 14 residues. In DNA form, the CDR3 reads TGTGCCAGCAGTTTACGGGGGGCAAAAGAGACCCAGTACTTC. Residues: CASSLRGAKETQYF.

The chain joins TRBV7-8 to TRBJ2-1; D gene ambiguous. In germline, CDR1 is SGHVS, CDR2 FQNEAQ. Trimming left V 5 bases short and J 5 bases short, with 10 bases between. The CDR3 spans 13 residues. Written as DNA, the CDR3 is TGTGCCAGCAGCCAAGGTATGGACAATGAGCAGTTCTTC. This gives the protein CASSQGMDNEQFF.

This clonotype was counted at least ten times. The CDR3 region is CASSKRDWGQETQYF. For the CDR3, the DNA is TGTGCCAGCAGTAAGCGGGACTGGGGACAAGAGACCCAGTACTTC. This rearrangement joins TRBV6-1 to TRBJ2-5; TRBD2 agrees at 7 bases. Per the germline V gene, CDR1 is MNHNS and CDR2 is SASEGT. V lost 5 bases, J lost 2 bases, and 8 bases stayed unmatched. The CDR3 contains 15 residues.